This T cell receptor (beta chain) was sequenced for a study of control samples from healthy donors and cancer patients. Only in-frame clones appear in the TCRdb table, and some are missing; sequencing was by immunoSEQ multiplex PCR. The sample holds roughly 130,000 clones, under 95% seen once. V was cut by 3 bases and J by 3 bases, with 14 bases left in between. The CDR3 length is 15 residues. From germline, CDR1 is GTSNPN and CDR2 SVGIG (reference sequence). V is TRBV30 and J is TRBJ1-4; TRBD1 is a possible D gene (5 bases). The clonotype originates from a man in his forties or fifties with head and neck cancer. Sequencing input: PBMCs. DNA for the CDR3: TGTGCCTGGAGCTCCGGACATTCTCCTAATGAAAAACTGTTTTTT. The encoded protein is CAWSSGHSPNEKLFF.